Here is one T cell receptor beta chain with its context. Its target is unknown. This entry belongs to a study of cytomegalovirus exposure and HLA in healthy donors. The PCR ran on 60 Vbeta and 13 Jbeta primers. TCRdb's copy holds only in-frame clones and misses some; the assay was immunoSEQ multiplex PCR. Here the sample spans about 130,000 clones, just under 75% being singletons. Whole-study results and caveats: TCR beta chain V- and J-gene trimming was linked, in a later analysis, to a missense variant in DCLRE1C.

Sequences were obtained from PBMCs. The clonotype comes from a man between 60 and 75 years old in good health and CMV-seropositive.

In DNA, the CDR3 is TGTGCCAGCAGACAGGGCAGCGGAAACACCATATATTTT. The encoded protein is CASRQGSGNTIYF. J is TRBJ1-3 and V is TRBV6-5, with a tentative D call TRBD1 (6 bases). The germline V and J ends were trimmed by 6 bases and 4 bases, with 10 bases remaining between them. Germline CDR1 and CDR2: MNHEY and SVGAGI. The CDR3 sequence is 13 residues long.